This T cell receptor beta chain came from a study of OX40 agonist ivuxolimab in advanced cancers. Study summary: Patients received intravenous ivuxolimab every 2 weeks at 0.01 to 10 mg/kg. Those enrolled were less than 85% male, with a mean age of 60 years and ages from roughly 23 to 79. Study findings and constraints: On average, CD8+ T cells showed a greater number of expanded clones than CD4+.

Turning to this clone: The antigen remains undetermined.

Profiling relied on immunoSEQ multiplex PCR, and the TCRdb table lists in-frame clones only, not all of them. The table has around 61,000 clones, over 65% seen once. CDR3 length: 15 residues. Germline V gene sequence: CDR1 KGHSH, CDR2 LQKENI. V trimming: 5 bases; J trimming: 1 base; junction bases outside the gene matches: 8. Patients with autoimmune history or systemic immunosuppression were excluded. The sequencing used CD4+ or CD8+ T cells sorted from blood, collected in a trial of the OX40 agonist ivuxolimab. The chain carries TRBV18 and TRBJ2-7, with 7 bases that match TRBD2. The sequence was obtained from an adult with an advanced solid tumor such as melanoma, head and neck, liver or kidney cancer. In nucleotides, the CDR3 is TGTGCCAGCTCAACTGGCTCTAGCGGTTCCTACGAGCAGTACTTC. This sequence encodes CASSTGSSGSYEQYF.